This T cell receptor beta chain originates from a study of blood T cell repertoires in COVID-19 (dated by TCRdb to 2020 to 2022). Background on the whole study: Samples from collaborators originated in the United States, Italy and Spain and spanned both the acute and convalescent phases of COVID-19. Subjects who had been exposed to COVID-19, were actively infected with it, or had recovered from it provided the deeply sampled blood TCRbeta repertoires that made up the dataset. A freely available public database, intended as a resource for researchers studying the immune response to SARS-CoV-2, is where the repertoires were released. Samples were obtained from the ongoing ImmuneRACE study (first 160 participants) and from some 1,200 subjects provided by 6 global collaborators. Nearly every sample came with metadata listing a de-identified subject ID, COVID-19 status, age in years and sex. The prospective study material was composed of cDNA or gDNA derived from T cells, B-cell-depleted T cells, or PBMCs. Where HLA class I and class II types were available, the types were taken from metadata supplied by the sample provider, not from assay-based typing.

The CDR3 goes from the cysteine to the phenylalanine over 17 residues. Kept here is only the CDR3 DNA, which spans 51 bases and is read in frame from base 1. In the germline V gene, CDR1 corresponds to SGDLS and CDR2 to YYNGEE. The junction shows trimming of 3 bases on V and 7 bases on J, and the gene matches do not reach 11 bases of it. Participants in the prospective study were aged 18 to 89 years, lived in under 30 United States geographic areas, and enrolled through a virtual design. In the prospective study, cohorts were assigned on the basis of participant-reported clinical history obtained from a screening survey and a study questionnaire. Each participant in the prospective study had whole blood, serum and a nasopharyngeal or oropharyngeal swab collected by mobile phlebotomists. Additional blood draws and questionnaires over an approximately two-month period could optionally be provided by prospective study participants. Before DNA extraction, prospective study blood samples were shipped either frozen or at room temperature.

TCRbeta CDR3 regions were amplified from genomic DNA by means of the immunoSEQ Assay, a bias-controlled multiplex PCR. In the paper's pipeline: Within the assay, amplification of reference gene primers was used to estimate how many nucleated cells each sample contained. To quantify the absolute abundance of each unique TCRbeta CDR3 rearrangement, sequence reads were collapsed and filtered. For each sample, productive Simpson clonality was calculated as the square root of Simpson's diversity index across productive rearrangements. TCRdb carries this immuneACCESS record with in-frame sequences only. Its versions omit some clonotypes, under half of them owing to an unresolved V gene in the studies checked, with the rest unexplained. Clone size and the V and J calls come from that table; the DNA yielded D and trimming. The sample table shows roughly 250,000 clones, and around 93% are seen once. 1.2% of the sample is held by the ten biggest clonotypes.

Worth noting for this clone: Its antigen specificity is not known. The sample holds no much larger clone one base away, and base qualities are not on file.

Summary of the overall study and its limitations: Clinical and demographic metadata were provided uncurated, with the amount varying by source and participant.

The source material was PBMCs or T cells enriched from blood (not recorded which). The V gene is TRBV9 and the J gene is TRBJ1-6; 9 central nucleotides agree with TRBD1. The TCR originated in a human donor in a cohort exposed to, infected with or recovered from COVID-19 (not recorded which). The donor label of this sample is uncertain. The CDR3 sequence is CASSEQGATKSNSPLHF. At the DNA level, the sequence is TGTGCCAGCAGCGAACAGGGGGCGACCAAATCCAATTCACCCCTCCACTTT.